This TCR beta chain came from a study of blood T cell repertoires in COVID-19. The CDR3 contains 16 residues. Germline CDR1 reads ENHRY; CDR2 reads SYGVKD. V was clipped by 6 bases and J by 4 bases; unmatched bases: 11. Here immunoSEQ multiplex PCR was the method, and the copy in TCRdb shows in-frame clones only, minus some. Of roughly 180,000 clones in the sample, about 85% were seen once. This TCR was recovered from a man aged 35 to 55 who had recovered from COVID-19. The chain couples TRBV10-3 to TRBJ2-1, with 8 nucleotides matching TRBD2. Sample: PBMCs or T cells enriched from blood (not recorded which). This CDR3 is CAIRGSAGGLYNEQFF. The DNA for the CDR3 is TGTGCCATCAGGGGGTCCGCGGGGGGCCTATACAATGAGCAGTTCTTC.